Sequencing of this T cell receptor (beta chain) was carried out in a study of radiation and T cells in renal cell carcinoma (TCRdb year 2020). Turning to the overall study: The samples were obtained from a clinical trial, where primary renal cell carcinomas were treated with 15 Gy stereotactic body radiation therapy and then removed by nephrectomy 4 weeks afterward. In total, 53 samples, comprising approximately 26 tumors and 27 peripheral blood samples, were subjected to TCR beta sequencing. Across all 53 samples, 4 million or so unique CDR3 nucleotide sequences encoding some 3,000,000 unique CDR3 amino acid sequences were identified. What the authors observed across the whole study: Because no pretreatment tumor biopsies were available, whether clonotypes were present in the tumor at baseline could not be determined. Because the trial had a single-armed design, the trial could not examine how radiation dose or scheduling affected the TCR repertoire. Changes in the blood repertoire were not tracked past 4 weeks after treatment. Top tumor clonotypes rose in blood from baseline to 2 weeks post-radiation, then contracted by 4 weeks, suggesting transient expansion of tumor-resident clones.

TCR beta libraries were generated from genomic DNA with the immunoSEQ kit, following the manufacturer's recommendations. To prepare the libraries, a first multiplex PCR with proprietary primers was run, followed by a second PCR that added unique barcodes, and a bead cleanup was done after each round. A positive control reaction and a negative control reaction, both provided in the kit, were run with every batch of samples. The final libraries were assessed on an Agilent 4200 TapeStation D1000 ScreenTape, pooled by volume, and quantified by qPCR. Sequencing ran on an Illumina NextSeq500 with a MidOutput 150-cycle cartridge, using 156 Read1 and 15 Index1 cycles with kit custom primers. The pooled library was loaded at around 1 pM with approximately 20% PhiX control spiked in. From the authors' description of their analysis: Vendor-processed data were analyzed in R, and a clonotype was defined as all T cells sharing the same CDR3 nucleotide sequence. In the clone abundance analyses, frequencies were normalized to the 10,000 most abundant clones in each sample. Public T cell clones, averaging fewer than five per sample, were removed before analysis. An abundance difference of at least 32-fold between compartments was the criterion for calling clonotypes tumor-enriched or baseline blood-enriched. A beta-binomial differential abundance model was applied to find clonotypes that expanded or contracted between blood time points. The Baroni-Urbani and Buser coefficient was used to measure tumor-blood repertoire similarity, and groups were compared with two-tailed Wilcoxon tests in R. TCRdb mirrors the immuneACCESS table, restricted to in-frame sequences. Some clones are absent from its copies; in checked studies, under half trace to an unresolved V gene, and the reason for the others is unknown. D and trimming come from the DNA, and the V and J calls and clone size come from that table. The sample contains 20,000 to 30,000 clones, 81% of them found a single time. Roughly 31% of the sample rests with the top ten.

The CDR3, cysteine through phenylalanine, is 13 amino acids long. Solely the CDR3 DNA is kept, with 39 bases framed from the first base. V was cut back by 0 bases and J by 5 bases, leaving a gap of 8 bases between them. The germline V gene provides CDR1 SGHAT and CDR2 FQNNGV. As for this clone: The antigen it binds to is not known. Base qualities were left out, and no much larger clone turns up one base away. Additional DNA sequences in this sample encode the identical CDR3.

The time point tag for this specimen amounts to: blood 2 weeks post-SBRT. The treatment or condition label on this specimen signifies: 15 Gy SBRT to primary tumor, nephrectomy 4 weeks later. To track tumor-enriched clonotypes, serial peripheral blood was sampled from radiation-treated patients at baseline and at 2 weeks and 4 weeks after SBRT. All patients had renal cell carcinoma with clear cell pathology. Genomic DNA for TCR sequencing was prepared using the QIAamp DNA Blood Mini Kit (Qiagen). Only samples passing all quality control checks were included in the analyses. The receptor chain draws on TRBV11-2 and TRBJ2-7; the D gene is unclear. The specimen comprised blood, sampled from a patient whose treatment included radiotherapy and nephrectomy. The clonotype comes from a man aged 60 to 75 with renal cell carcinoma. The CDR3 protein is CASSLDTRDEQYF. At the DNA level, the sequence is TGTGCCAGCAGCTTAGATACCAGAGACGAGCAGTACTTC. This CDR3, with the reference TRBV11-2 and TRBJ2-7 proteins standing in past its ends, gives the full variable domain EAGVAQSPRYKIIEKRQSVAFWCNPISGHATLYWYQQILGQGPKLLIQFQNNGVVDDSQLPKDRFSAERLKGVDSTLKIQPAKLEDSAVYLCASSLDTRDEQYFGPGTRLTVT.